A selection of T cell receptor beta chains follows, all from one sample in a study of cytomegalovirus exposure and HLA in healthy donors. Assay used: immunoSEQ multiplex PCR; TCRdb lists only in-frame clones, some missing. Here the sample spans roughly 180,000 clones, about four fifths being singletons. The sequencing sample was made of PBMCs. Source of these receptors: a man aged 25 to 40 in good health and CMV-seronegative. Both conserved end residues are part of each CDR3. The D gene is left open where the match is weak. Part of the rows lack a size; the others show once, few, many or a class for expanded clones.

CASSVRGFYNEQFF TGTGCCAGCAGCGTAAGAGGGTTCTACAATGAGCAGTTCTTC TRBJ2-1 TRBV9 . .
CSPPGDRGGSGTEAFF TGCAGCCCCCCCGGGGACAGGGGGGGATCGGGGACTGAAGCTTTCTTT TRBJ1-1 TRBV29-1 TRBD1 .
CASNINYGYTF TGTGCCAGCAACATCAACTATGGCTACACCTTC TRBJ1-2 TRBV2 . .
CASSARGGRPYEQYF TGTGCCAGCAGCGCCCGCGGCGGGAGGCCCTACGAGCAGTACTTC TRBJ2-7 TRBV9 TRBD2 .
CASSNEVNEQFF TGTGCCAGCAGTAATGAGGTAAATGAGCAGTTCTTC TRBJ2-1 TRBV25-1 . .
CASTRTSGGLNYEQYF TGTGCCAGCACACGCACTAGCGGGGGGTTAAACTACGAGCAGTACTTC TRBJ2-7 TRBV4-2 TRBD2 .
CASSLGGTSGSRTGELFF TGCGCCAGCAGCTTGGGGGGGACTAGCGGGAGTCGAACCGGGGAGCTGTTTTTT TRBJ2-2 TRBV5-1 TRBD2 .
CASSLTQAAYGYTF TGCGCCAGCAGCTTGACACAGGCGGCCTATGGCTACACCTTC TRBJ1-2 TRBV5-1 . few
CAWRSGTSGRASEQFF TGTGCCTGGAGATCCGGGACTAGCGGGAGGGCCAGCGAGCAGTTCTTC TRBJ2-1 TRBV30 TRBD2 .
CASSQQAGELFF TGTGCCAGCAGTCAACAGGCCGGGGAGCTGTTTTTT TRBJ2-2 TRBV27 . .